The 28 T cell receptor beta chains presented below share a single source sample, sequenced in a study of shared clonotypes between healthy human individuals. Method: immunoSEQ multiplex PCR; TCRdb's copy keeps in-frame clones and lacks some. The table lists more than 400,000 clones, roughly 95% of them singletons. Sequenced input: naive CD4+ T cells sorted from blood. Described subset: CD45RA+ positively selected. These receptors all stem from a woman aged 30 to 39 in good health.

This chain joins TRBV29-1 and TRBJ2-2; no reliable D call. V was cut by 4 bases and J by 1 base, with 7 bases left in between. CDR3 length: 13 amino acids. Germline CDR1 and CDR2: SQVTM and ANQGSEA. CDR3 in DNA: TGCAGCGTTGTTCAGGTGAACACCGGGGAGCTGTTTTTT. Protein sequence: CSVVQVNTGELFF.

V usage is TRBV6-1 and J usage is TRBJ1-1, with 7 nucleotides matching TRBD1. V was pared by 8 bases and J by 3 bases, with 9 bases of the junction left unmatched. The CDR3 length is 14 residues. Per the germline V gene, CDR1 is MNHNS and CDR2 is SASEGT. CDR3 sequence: CASRPTGSHTEAFF. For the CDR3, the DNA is TGTGCCAGCCGCCCGACAGGGTCGCACACTGAAGCTTTCTTT.

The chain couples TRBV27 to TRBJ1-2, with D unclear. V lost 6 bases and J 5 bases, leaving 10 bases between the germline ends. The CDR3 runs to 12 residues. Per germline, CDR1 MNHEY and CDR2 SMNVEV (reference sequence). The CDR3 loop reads CASSGWGYGYTF. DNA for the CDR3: TGTGCCAGCAGCGGGTGGGGATATGGCTACACCTTC.

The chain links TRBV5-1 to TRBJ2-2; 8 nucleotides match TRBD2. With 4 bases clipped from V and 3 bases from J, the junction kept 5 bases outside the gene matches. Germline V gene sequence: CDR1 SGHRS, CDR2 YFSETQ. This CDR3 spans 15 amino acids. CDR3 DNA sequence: TGCGCCAGCAGCATTAGCGGGATTGACACCGGGGAGCTGTTTTTT. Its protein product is CASSISGIDTGELFF.

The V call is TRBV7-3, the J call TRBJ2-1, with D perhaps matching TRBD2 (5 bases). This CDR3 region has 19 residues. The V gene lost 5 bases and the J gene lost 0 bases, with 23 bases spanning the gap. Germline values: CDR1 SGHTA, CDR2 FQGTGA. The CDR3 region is CASSPKPPGFSGSYNEQFF. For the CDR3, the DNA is TGTGCCAGCAGCCCAAAACCCCCCGGGTTCAGCGGCTCCTACAATGAGCAGTTCTTC.

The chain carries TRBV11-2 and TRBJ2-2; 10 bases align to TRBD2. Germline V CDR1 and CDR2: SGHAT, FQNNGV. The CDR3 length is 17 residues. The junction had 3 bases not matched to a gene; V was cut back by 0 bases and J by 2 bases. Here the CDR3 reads CASSLERLAGNTGELFF. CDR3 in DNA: TGTGCCAGCAGCTTAGAGAGACTAGCGGGTAACACCGGGGAGCTGTTTTTT. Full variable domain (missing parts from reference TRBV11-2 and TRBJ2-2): EAGVAQSPRYKIIEKRQSVAFWCNPISGHATLYWYQQILGQGPKLLIQFQNNGVVDDSQLPKDRFSAERLKGVDSTLKIQPAKLEDSAVYLCASSLERLAGNTGELFFGEGSRLTVL.

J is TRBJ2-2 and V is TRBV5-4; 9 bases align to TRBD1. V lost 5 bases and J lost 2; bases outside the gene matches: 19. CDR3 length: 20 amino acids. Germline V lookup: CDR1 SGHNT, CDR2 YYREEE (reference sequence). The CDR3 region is CASSQRLGQGNSRNTGELFF. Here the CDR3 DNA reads TGTGCCAGCAGTCAGCGACTGGGACAGGGAAATAGTCGCAACACCGGGGAGCTGTTTTTT.

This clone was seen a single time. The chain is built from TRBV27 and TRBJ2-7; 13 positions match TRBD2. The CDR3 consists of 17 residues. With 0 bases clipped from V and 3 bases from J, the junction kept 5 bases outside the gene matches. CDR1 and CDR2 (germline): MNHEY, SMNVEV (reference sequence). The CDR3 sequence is CASSLSGLAGVFYEQYF. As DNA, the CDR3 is TGTGCCAGCAGTTTATCCGGACTAGCGGGAGTTTTCTACGAGCAGTACTTC.

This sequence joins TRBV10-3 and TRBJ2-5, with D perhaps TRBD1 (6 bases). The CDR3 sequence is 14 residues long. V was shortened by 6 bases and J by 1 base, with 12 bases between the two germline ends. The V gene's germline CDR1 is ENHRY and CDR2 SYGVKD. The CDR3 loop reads CAISAGTTQETQYF. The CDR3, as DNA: TGTGCCATCAGCGCCGGGACAACCCAAGAGACCCAGTACTTC.

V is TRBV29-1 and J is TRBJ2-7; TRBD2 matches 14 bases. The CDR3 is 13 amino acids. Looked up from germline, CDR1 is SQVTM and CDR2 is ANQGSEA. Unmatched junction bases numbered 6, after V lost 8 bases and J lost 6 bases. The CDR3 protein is CSIPTSGRGEQYF. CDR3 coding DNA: TGCAGCATCCCGACTAGCGGGAGGGGCGAGCAGTACTTC.

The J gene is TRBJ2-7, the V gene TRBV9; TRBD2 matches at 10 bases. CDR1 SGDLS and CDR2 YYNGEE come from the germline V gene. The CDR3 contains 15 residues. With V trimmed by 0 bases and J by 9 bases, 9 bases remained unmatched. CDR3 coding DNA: TGTGCCAGCAGCGTAGAGGCTAGCGGGAGCTTGGTGCAGTACTTC. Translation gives CASSVEASGSLVQYF. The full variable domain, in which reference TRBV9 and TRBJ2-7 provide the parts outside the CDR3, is DSGVTQTPKHLITATGQRVTLRCSPRSGDLSVYWYQQSLDQGLQFLIQYYNGEERAKGNILERFSAQQFPDLHSELNLSSLELGDSALYFCASSVEASGSLVQYFGPGTRLTVT.

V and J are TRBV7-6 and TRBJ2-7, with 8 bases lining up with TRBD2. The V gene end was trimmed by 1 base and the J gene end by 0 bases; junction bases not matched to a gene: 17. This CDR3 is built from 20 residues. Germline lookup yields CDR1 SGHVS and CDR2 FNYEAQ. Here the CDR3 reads CASSLEAFAGGQGPSYEQYF. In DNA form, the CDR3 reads TGTGCCAGCAGCTTAGAGGCTTTCGCGGGGGGCCAGGGTCCCTCCTACGAGCAGTACTTC.

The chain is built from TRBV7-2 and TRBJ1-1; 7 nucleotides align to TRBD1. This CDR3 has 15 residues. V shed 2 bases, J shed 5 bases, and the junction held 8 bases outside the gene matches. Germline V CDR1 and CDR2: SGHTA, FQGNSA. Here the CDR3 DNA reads TGTGCCAGCAGCTTATCTTTAGGGGGCACGACTGAAGCTTTCTTT. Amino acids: CASSLSLGGTTEAFF.

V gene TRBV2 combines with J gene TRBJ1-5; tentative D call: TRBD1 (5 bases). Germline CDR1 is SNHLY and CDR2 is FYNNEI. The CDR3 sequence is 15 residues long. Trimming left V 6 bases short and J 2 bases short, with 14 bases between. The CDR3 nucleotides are TGTGCCAGCAGCCAGGAAGGGGAAGGCAATCAGCCCCAGCATTTT. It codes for CASSQEGEGNQPQHF.

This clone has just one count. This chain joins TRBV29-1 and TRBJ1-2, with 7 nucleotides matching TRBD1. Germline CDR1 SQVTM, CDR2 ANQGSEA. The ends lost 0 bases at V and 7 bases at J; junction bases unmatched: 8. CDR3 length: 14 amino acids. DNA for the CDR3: TGCAGCGTTGAAGATAAAAGAGGGGGCTCTGGCTACACCTTC. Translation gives CSVEDKRGGSGYTF. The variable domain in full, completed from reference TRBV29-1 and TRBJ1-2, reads SAVISQKPSRDICQRGTSLTIQCQVDSQVTMMFWYRQQPGQSLTLIATANQGSEATYESGFVIDKFPISRPNLTFSTLTVSNMSPEDSSIYLCSVEDKRGGSGYTFGSGTRLTVV.

CDR3 in amino acids: CASSLGAGGLNEQFF. For the CDR3, the DNA is TGTGCCAGCAGCTTAGGAGCGGGAGGTTTGAATGAGCAGTTCTTC. The chain joins TRBV7-3 to TRBJ2-1; 9 nucleotides match TRBD2. The V and J ends lost 2 bases and 7 bases, in that order; junction bases with no gene match: 6. CDR1 is SGHTA and CDR2 is FQGTGA in the germline V gene. This CDR3 is 15 amino acids long.

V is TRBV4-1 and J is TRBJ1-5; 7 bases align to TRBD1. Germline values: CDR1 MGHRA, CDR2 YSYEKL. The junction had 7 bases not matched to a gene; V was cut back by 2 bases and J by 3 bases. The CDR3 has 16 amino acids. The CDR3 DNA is TGCGCCAGCAGCCAAATTCGACAGGGAACCAATCAGCCCCAGCATTTT. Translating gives CASSQIRQGTNQPQHF.

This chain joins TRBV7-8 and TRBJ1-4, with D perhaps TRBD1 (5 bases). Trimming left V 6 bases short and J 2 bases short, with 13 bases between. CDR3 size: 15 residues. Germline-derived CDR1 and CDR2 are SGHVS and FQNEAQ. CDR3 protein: CASRPRGITNEKLFF. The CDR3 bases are TGTGCCAGCAGACCAAGGGGTATCACTAATGAAAAACTGTTTTTT. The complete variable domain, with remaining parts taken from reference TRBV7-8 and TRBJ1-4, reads GAGVSQSPRYKVAKRGQDVALRCDPISGHVSLFWYQQALGQGPEFLTYFQNEAQLDKSGLPSDRFFAERPEGSVSTLKIQRTQQEDSAVYLCASRPRGITNEKLFFGSGTQLSVL.

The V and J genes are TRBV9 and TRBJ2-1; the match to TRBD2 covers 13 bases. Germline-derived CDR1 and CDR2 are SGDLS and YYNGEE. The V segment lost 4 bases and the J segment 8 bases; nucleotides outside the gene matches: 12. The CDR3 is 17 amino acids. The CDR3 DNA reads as TGTGCCAGCAGCCATCTAAGACTAGCGGGAGGTGTCGATGAGCAGTTCTTC. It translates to CASSHLRLAGGVDEQFF.

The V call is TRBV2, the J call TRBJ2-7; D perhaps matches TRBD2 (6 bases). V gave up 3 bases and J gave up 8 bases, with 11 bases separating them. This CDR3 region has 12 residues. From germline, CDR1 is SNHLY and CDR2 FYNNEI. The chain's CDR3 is CASSETGVQQYF. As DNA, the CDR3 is TGTGCCAGCAGTGAGACGGGGGTCCAGCAGTACTTC.

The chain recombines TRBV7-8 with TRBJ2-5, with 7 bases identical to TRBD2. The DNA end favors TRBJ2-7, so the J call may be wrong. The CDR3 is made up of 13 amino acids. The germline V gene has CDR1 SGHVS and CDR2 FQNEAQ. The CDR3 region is CASSHGLDYEQYF. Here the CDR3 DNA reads TGTGCCAGCAGCCACGGACTAGACTACGAGCAGTACTTC.

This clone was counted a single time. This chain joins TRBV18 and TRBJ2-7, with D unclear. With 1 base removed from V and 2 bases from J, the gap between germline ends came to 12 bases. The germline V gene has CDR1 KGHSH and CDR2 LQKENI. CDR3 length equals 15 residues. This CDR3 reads CASSPRVGRAYEQYF. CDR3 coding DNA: TGTGCCAGCTCACCACGGGTGGGCAGAGCCTACGAGCAGTACTTC.

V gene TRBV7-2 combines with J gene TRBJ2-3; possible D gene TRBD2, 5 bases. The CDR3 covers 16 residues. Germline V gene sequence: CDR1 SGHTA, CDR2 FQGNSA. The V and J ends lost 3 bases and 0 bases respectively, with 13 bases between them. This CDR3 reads CASSFSSGGSTDTQYF. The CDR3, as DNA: TGTGCCAGCAGCTTTTCAAGTGGCGGGAGCACAGATACGCAGTATTTT. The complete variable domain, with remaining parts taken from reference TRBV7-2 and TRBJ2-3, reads GAGVSQSPSNKVTEKGKDVELRCDPISGHTALYWYRQSLGQGLEFLIYFQGNSAPDKSGLPSDRFSAERTGGSVSTLTIQRTQQEDSAVYLCASSFSSGGSTDTQYFGPGTRLTVL.

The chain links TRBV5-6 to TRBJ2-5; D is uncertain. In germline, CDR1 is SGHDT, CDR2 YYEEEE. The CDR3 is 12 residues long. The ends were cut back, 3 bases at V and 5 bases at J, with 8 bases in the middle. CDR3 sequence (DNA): TGTGCCAGCAGCTCGACGGCGGAGACCCAGTACTTC. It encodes CASSSTAETQYF.

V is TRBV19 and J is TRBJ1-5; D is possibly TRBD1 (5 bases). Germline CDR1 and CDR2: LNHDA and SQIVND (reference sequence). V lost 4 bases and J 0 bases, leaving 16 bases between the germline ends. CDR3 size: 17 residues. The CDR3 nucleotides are TGTGCCAGTAGTAGCCTTCTGGGACTCTATAGCAATCAGCCCCAGCATTTT. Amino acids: CASSSLLGLYSNQPQHF.

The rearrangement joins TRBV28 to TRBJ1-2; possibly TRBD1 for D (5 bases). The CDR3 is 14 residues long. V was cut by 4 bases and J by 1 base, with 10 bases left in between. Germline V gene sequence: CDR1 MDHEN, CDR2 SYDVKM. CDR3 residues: CASSSGLGNYGYTF. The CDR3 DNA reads TGTGCCAGCAGTTCAGGGTTAGGTAACTATGGCTACACCTTC.

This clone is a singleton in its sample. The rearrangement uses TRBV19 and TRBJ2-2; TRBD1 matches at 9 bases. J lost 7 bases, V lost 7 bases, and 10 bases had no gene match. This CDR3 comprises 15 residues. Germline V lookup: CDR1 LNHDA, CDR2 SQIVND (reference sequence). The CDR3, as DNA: TGTGCCAGTAAGACTCCACAGGGGGCTAACGGGGAGCTGTTTTTT. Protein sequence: CASKTPQGANGELFF.

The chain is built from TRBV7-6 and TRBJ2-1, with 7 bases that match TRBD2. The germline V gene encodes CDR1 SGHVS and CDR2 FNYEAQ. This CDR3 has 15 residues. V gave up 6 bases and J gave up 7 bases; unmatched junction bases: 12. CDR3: CASSTTGTIVNEQFF. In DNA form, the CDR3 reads TGTGCCAGCAGTACTACCGGGACTATCGTAAATGAGCAGTTCTTC.